This T cell receptor beta chain was recorded in a study of T cells in Graves' hyperthyroidism and ophthalmopathy. Study outcomes and limitations: Ophthalmopathy was predicted by the model a median of 6.5 months ahead of onset. The blood repertoire included most of the expanded thyroid clonotypes above 0.001.

Researchers took RNA transcripts and amplified the TCR beta CDR3 regions from them. Using the HTBI primer set, a first-round RT-PCR was run on the TCR CDR3. TCRdb recomputed calls from the multiplex PCR reads with MiXCR, one row per CDR3 protein. The sample lists 550,000 to 700,000 distinct CDR3 sequences, around 42% occurring once. Used for diagnoses were clinical symptoms, serum thyroxine and TRAb, thyroid ultrasound and orbital computed tomography. V was cut by 1 base and J by 0 bases, with 10 bases left in between. The CDR3 totals 16 residues. From germline, CDR1 is MGHRA and CDR2 YSYEKL. At least ten counts were recorded for this clonotype. What it binds is not known.

The chain recombines TRBV4-1 with TRBJ1-3, with D uncertain. The clonotype originates from an adult woman with Graves' disease, either hyperthyroidism or ophthalmopathy (not recorded which). Sequencing was carried out using peripheral blood or thyroid tissue (not recorded which). The CDR3 loop is CASSQVVHYSGNTIYF. In nucleotides, the CDR3 is TGCGCCAGCAGCCAAGTTGTCCACTACTCTGGAAACACCATATATTTT.